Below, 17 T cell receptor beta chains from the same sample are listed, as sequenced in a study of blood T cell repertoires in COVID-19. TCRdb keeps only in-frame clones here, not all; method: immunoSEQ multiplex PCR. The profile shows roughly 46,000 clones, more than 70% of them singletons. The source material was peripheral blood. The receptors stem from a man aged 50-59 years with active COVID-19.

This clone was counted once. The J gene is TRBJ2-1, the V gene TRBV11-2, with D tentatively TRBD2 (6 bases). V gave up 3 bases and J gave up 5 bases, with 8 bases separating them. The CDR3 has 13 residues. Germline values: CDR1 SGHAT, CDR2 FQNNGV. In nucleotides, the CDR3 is TGTGCCAGCAGCTTTAGCGGAGACAATGAGCAGTTCTTC. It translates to CASSFSGDNEQFF.

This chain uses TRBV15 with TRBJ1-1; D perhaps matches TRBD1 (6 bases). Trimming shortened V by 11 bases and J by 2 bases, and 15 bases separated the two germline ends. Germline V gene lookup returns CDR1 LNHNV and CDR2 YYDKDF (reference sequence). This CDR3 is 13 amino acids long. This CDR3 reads CAGRQDLNTEAFF. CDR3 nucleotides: TGTGCCGGTCGACAGGATCTTAACACTGAAGCTTTCTTT.

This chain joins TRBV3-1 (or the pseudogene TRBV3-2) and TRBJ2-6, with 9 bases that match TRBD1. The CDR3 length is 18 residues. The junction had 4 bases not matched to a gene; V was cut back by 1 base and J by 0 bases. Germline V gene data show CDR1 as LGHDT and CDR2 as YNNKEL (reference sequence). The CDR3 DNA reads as TGTGCCAGCAGCCAAGCGGGACAGGGCCCCTCTGGGGCCAACGTCCTGACTTTC. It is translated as CASSQAGQGPSGANVLTF.

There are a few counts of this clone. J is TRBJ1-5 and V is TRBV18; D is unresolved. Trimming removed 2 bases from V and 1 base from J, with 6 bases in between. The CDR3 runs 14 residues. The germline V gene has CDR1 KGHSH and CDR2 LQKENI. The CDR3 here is CASSPGLSNQPQHF. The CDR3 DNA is TGTGCCAGCTCACCAGGGCTCAGCAATCAGCCCCAGCATTTT.

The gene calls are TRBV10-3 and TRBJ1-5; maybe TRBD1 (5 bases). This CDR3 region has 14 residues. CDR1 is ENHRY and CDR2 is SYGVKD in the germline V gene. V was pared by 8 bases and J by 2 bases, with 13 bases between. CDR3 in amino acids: CAIPGRTRNQPQHF. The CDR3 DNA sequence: TGTGCCATCCCTGGACGGACACGCAATCAGCCCCAGCATTTT.

Here the CDR3 DNA reads TGTGCCAGCAGCTTCGGACTAGCGAGTTTAGATACGCAGTATTTT. The encoded protein is CASSFGLASLDTQYF. This rearrangement joins TRBV5-6 to TRBJ2-3; 9 bases align to TRBD2. V shed 2 bases and J 5 bases; nucleotides not matched to a gene: 6. This CDR3 contains 15 residues. CDR1 and CDR2 from the germline V gene are SGHDT and YYEEEE.

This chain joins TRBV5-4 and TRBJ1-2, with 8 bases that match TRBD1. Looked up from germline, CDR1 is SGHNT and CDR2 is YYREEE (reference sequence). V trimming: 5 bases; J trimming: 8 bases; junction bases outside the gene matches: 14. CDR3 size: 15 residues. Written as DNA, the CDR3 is TGTGCCAGCAGTTCGGCCGCAGGGGGCGCGGGGGGCTACACCTTC. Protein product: CASSSAAGGAGGYTF.

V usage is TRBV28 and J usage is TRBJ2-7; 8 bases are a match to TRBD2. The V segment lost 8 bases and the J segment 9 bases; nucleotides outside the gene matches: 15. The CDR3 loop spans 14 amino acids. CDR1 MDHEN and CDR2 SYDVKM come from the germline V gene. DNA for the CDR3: TGTGCCAGCTTAGCTAGCGGGCCGCAGGTGGGGCAGTACTTC. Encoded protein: CASLASGPQVGQYF.

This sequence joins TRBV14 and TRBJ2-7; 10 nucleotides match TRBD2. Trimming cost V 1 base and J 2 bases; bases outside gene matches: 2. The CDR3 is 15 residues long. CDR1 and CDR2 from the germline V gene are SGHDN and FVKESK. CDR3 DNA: TGTGCCAGCAGCCAAGCGCTAGCGGGGGCCTACGAGCAGTACTTC. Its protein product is CASSQALAGAYEQYF. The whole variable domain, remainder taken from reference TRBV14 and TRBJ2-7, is EAGVTQFPSHSVIEKGQTVTLRCDPISGHDNLYWYRRVMGKEIKFLLHFVKESKQDESGMPNNRFLAERTGGTYSTLKVQPAELEDSGVYFCASSQALAGAYEQYFGPGTRLTVT.

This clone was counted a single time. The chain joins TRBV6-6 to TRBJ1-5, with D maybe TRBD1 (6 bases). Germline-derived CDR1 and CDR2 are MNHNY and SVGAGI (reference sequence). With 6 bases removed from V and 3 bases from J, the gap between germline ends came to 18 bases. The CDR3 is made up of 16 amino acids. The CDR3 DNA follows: TGTGCCAGCAGCGAAACAGGGTTGATGGACAATCAGCCCCAGCATTTT. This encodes CASSETGLMDNQPQHF.

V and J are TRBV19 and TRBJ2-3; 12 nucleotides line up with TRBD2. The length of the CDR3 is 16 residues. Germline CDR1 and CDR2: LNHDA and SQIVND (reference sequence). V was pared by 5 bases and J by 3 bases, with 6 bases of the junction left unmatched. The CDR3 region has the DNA TGTGCCAGTAGTCTTGGACTAGCGGGAATTACAGATACGCAGTATTTT. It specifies CASSLGLAGITDTQYF.

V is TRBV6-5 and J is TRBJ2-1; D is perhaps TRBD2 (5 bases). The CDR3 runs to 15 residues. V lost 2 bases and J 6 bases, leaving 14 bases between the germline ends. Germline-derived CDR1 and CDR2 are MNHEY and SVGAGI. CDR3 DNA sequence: TGTGCCAGCAGTTACATTATCGGACGGGGCAATGAGCAGTTCTTC. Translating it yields CASSYIIGRGNEQFF.

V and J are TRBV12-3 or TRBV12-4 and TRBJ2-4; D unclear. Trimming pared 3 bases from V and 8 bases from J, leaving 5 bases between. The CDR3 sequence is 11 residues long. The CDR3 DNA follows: TGTGCCAGCAGTTTTCAGGACATTCAGTACTTC. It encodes CASSFQDIQYF.

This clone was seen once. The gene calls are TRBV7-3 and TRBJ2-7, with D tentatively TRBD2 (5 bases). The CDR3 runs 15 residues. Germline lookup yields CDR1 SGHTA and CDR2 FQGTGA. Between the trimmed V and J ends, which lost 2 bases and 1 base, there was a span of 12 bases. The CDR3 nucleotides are TGTGCCAGCAGCTTACAACGCGGGCCTTCCTACGAGCAGTACTTC. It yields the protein CASSLQRGPSYEQYF.

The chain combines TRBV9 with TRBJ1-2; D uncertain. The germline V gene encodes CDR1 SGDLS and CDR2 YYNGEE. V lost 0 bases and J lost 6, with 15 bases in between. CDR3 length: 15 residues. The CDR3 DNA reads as TGTGCCAGCAGCGTAGACCCAGCGAACGGGAATGGCTACACCTTC. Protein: CASSVDPANGNGYTF. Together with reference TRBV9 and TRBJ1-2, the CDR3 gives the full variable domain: DSGVTQTPKHLITATGQRVTLRCSPRSGDLSVYWYQQSLDQGLQFLIQYYNGEERAKGNILERFSAQQFPDLHSELNLSSLELGDSALYFCASSVDPANGNGYTFGSGTRLTVV.

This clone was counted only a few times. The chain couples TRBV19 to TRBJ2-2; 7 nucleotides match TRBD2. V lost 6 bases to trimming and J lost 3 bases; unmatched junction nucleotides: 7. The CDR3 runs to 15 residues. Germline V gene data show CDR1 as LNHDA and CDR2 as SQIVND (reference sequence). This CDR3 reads CASRRREGYTGELFF. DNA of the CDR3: TGTGCCAGTAGACGAAGGGAGGGATACACCGGGGAGCTGTTTTTT.

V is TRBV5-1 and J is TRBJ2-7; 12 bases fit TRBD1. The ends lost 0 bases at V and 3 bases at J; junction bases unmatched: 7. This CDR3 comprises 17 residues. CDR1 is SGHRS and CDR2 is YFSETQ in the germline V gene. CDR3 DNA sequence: TGCGCCAGCAGCTTGGCCGAAGGGACAGGGGGCTTCTACGAGCAGTACTTC. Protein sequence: CASSLAEGTGGFYEQYF.